The 13 T cell receptor beta chains below come from one sample, sequenced in a study of shared clonotypes between healthy human individuals. The repertoire was sequenced with immunoSEQ multiplex PCR; TCRdb's copy has only in-frame clones and lacks some. The sample gives some 2,100,000 clones, roughly 95% of which show up once; less than 0.15% is in the top ten. Sample: naive CD4+ T cells sorted from blood. Subset described: CD45RA+ positively selected. The source is a young man in good health.

With regard to this clone: Other DNA sequences within the sample encode an identical CDR3. This chain uses TRBV30 with TRBJ2-7, with D uncertain. Trimming cost V 0 bases and J 5 bases, with 5 bases left between them. Germline lookup yields CDR1 GTSNPN and CDR2 SVGIG (reference sequence). The CDR3 has 11 amino acids. The CDR3 loop reads CAWSVLDEQYF. Written as DNA, the CDR3 is TGTGCCTGGAGTGTACTCGACGAGCAGTACTTC.

The rearrangement joins TRBV7-8 to TRBJ1-5; no definite D call. This CDR3 region has 15 residues. Trimming left V 5 bases short and J 0 bases short, with 11 bases between. The germline V gene encodes CDR1 SGHVS and CDR2 FQNEAQ. The CDR3 coding sequence is TGTGCCAGCAGCCGAGCTGGGGTTAGCAATCAGCCCCAGCATTTT. It yields the protein CASSRAGVSNQPQHF.

This clone appeared once. The rearrangement links TRBV10-3 to TRBJ2-5, with unresolved D. The germline V gene encodes CDR1 ENHRY and CDR2 SYGVKD. V was cut by 0 bases and J by 5 bases, with 10 bases left in between. The CDR3 consists of 14 residues. CDR3 residues: CAISESGSSETQYF. For the CDR3, the DNA is TGTGCCATCAGTGAGTCCGGGTCCAGCGAGACCCAGTACTTC.

The chain carries TRBV5-4 and TRBJ2-4, with D unclear. V lost 0 bases and J lost 2, with 9 bases in between. The CDR3 is 15 amino acids. Germline CDR1 is SGHNT and CDR2 is YYREEE (reference sequence). This CDR3 reads CASSLDATTKNIQYF. As DNA, the CDR3 is TGTGCCAGCAGCTTGGACGCGACAACCAAAAACATTCAGTACTTC. The variable domain in full, completed from reference TRBV5-4 and TRBJ2-4, reads ETGVTQSPTHLIKTRGQQVTLRCSSQSGHNTVSWYQQALGQGPQFIFQYYREEENGRGNFPPRFSGLQFPNYSSELNVNALELDDSALYLCASSLDATTKNIQYFGAGTRLSVL.

Worth noting for this clone: The junction shows a germline mismatch at one end, possibly a read error. This chain links TRBV2 with TRBJ2-1; D gene uncertain. Germline V gene lookup returns CDR1 SNHLY and CDR2 FYNNEI. The CDR3 is made up of 12 amino acids. The CDR3 sequence is CASRDGYNEQFF. For the CDR3, the DNA is TGTGCCAGCCGTGACGGTTACAATGAGCAGTTCTTC.

This clone was seen more than once but under ten times. The chain has TRBV19 and TRBJ1-5; 7 bases align to TRBD1. CDR3 length: 16 residues. Germline CDR1 reads LNHDA; CDR2 reads SQIVND (reference sequence). Unmatched junction bases numbered 7, after V lost 4 bases and J lost 1 base. The CDR3, as DNA: TGTGCCAGTAGTAAAACGACAGGGAGAAGCAATCAGCCCCAGCATTTT. As protein: CASSKTTGRSNQPQHF. The full variable domain, completed using reference TRBV19 and TRBJ1-5, is DGGITQSPKYLFRKEGQNVTLSCEQNLNHDAMYWYRQDPGQGLRLIYYSQIVNDFQKGDIAEGYSVSREKKESFPLTVTSAQKNPTAFYLCASSKTTGRSNQPQHFGDGTRLSIL.

This clone was found once. V usage is TRBV12-5 and J usage is TRBJ1-1; weak D call: TRBD1 (5 bases). Per the germline V gene, CDR1 is LGHNT and CDR2 is FRNRAP. The CDR3 totals 18 residues. V was pared by 1 base and J by 1 base, with 19 bases between. CDR3 residues: CASGLGGKHGVENTEAFF. The CDR3 coding sequence is TGTGCTAGTGGTTTGGGGGGGAAACACGGAGTCGAGAACACTGAAGCTTTCTTT.

V usage is TRBV5-1 and J usage is TRBJ1-3; 10 nucleotides align to TRBD1. The trim removed 7 bases at V and 2 bases at J, leaving 9 bases unmatched. The V gene's germline CDR1 is SGHRS and CDR2 YFSETQ. The CDR3 sequence is 16 residues long. The CDR3 DNA is TGCGCCAGCGCCCTCGGGGGGACAGGGGCTGGAAACACCATATATTTT. Translated: CASALGGTGAGNTIYF.

This chain uses TRBV6-6 with TRBJ1-5, with D unclear. The germline gives CDR1 MNHNY, CDR2 SVGAGI (reference sequence). The V end was cut by 6 bases, the J end by 0 bases, with 12 bases between. The CDR3 spans 15 residues. CDR3 sequence (DNA): TGTGCCAGCAGCGACCCACCCTATAGCAATCAGCCCCAGCATTTT. This codes for CASSDPPYSNQPQHF.

V gene TRBV6-1 combines with J gene TRBJ2-2; 8 nucleotides agree with TRBD2. V lost 7 bases and J lost 3; bases outside the gene matches: 7. Germline V gene sequence: CDR1 MNHNS, CDR2 SASEGT. This CDR3 comprises 15 residues. CDR3 protein: CASTLGTSYTGELFF. CDR3 coding DNA: TGTGCCAGCACCCTCGGGACTAGTTACACCGGGGAGCTGTTTTTT.

V gene TRBV5-1 combines with J gene TRBJ2-2; the D is unclear. The CDR3 runs 14 residues. V was cut by 7 bases and J by 2 bases, with 12 bases left in between. Germline V lookup: CDR1 SGHRS, CDR2 YFSETQ. CDR3 nucleotide sequence: TGCGCCAGCGGACGGGCCGTTAACACCGGGGAGCTGTTTTTT. Its translation: CASGRAVNTGELFF. Combining the CDR3 with reference TRBV5-1 and TRBJ2-2 gives the whole variable domain KAGVTQTPRYLIKTRGQQVTLSCSPISGHRSVSWYQQTPGQGLQFLFEYFSETQRNKGNFPGRFSGRQFSNSRSEMNVSTLELGDSALYLCASGRAVNTGELFFGEGSRLTVL.

The chain has TRBV7-9 and TRBJ2-7; tentative D call: TRBD1 (5 bases). The germline V and J ends were trimmed by 5 bases and 6 bases, with 17 bases remaining between them. The CDR3 consists of 14 residues. From germline, CDR1 is SEHNR and CDR2 FQNEAQ (reference sequence). The CDR3 sequence is CASSPMGPFSEQYF. The CDR3 DNA is TGTGCCAGCAGCCCTATGGGGCCATTCTCCGAGCAGTACTTC.

As for this clone: Other DNA sequences within the sample encode an identical CDR3. This rearrangement joins TRBV5-1 to TRBJ1-5; the match to TRBD1 covers 9 bases. CDR3 length: 14 residues. Looked up from germline, CDR1 is SGHRS and CDR2 is YFSETQ. Trimming took 3 bases from V and 4 from J; bases not matched to a gene: 2. CDR3 in DNA: TGCGCCAGCAGCTCTGGGACAGGGAATCAGCCCCAGCATTTT. This codes for CASSSGTGNQPQHF.